This T cell receptor (beta chain) comes out of a study of PD-1 blockade in mismatch repair-deficient tumors. Study-wide context: Patients had 12 mismatch repair-deficient cancer types, all previously treated and progressing. Study-wide findings and caveats: After pembrolizumab, tumor-resident clones rose rapidly, then generally contracted before radiologic responses.

Looked up from germline, CDR1 is SQVTM and CDR2 is ANQGSEA. The CDR3 extends over 12 amino acids. With V trimmed by 7 bases and J by 2 bases, 1 base remained unmatched. Every patient had mismatch repair deficiency by PCR or immunohistochemistry. Clones were sequenced by immunoSEQ multiplex PCR, and TCRdb holds only the in-frame ones, with some missing. This sample has some 120,000 clones, with about 74% found just once. This clone was seen a few times. Its antigen is not identified. The chain links TRBV29-1 to TRBJ1-5, with 8 bases that match TRBD1. This TCR derives from an adult with mismatch repair-deficient cancer. Material: peripheral blood, obtained 60 weeks after starting pembrolizumab. The CDR3 sequence is CSAGQGNQPQHF. The CDR3 region has the DNA TGCAGCGCGGGACAGGGCAATCAGCCCCAGCATTTT.